The next 3 T cell receptor beta chains were all read from a single sample in a study of T-cell memory formation after mild COVID-19. MiXCR was run by TCRdb on the 5' RACE reads, yielding one entry per CDR3 protein. The sample consists of 190,000 or so distinct CDR3 sequences, 20% to 25% of them appearing once. Sequencing was carried out using PBMCs or a T cell subset sorted from them (not recorded which). These receptors all come from an adult woman who had mild COVID-19 (a few samples of this study predate the infection). Cell type and time point are not known.

The chain recombines TRBV28 with TRBJ2-1; 9 nucleotides align to TRBD2. CDR1 is MDHEN, CDR2 SYDVKM, per germline. The junction had 23 bases not matched to a gene; V was cut back by 5 bases and J by 3 bases. The CDR3 extends over 21 amino acids. CDR3 DNA: TGTGCCAGCAGTCCATTACCTCCAATGGATGAAGCGGGGGGCAACTACAATGAGCAGTTCTTC. Its translation is CASSPLPPMDEAGGNYNEQFF.

This clonotype appeared a few times. This chain joins TRBV9 and TRBJ1-2; no firm D call. The CDR3 has 12 residues. Germline CDR1 is SGDLS and CDR2 is YYNGEE. V lost 3 bases and J 4 bases, leaving 7 bases between the germline ends. CDR3 coding DNA: TGTGCCAGCAGCGCCGCGGGCTATGGCTACACCTTC. This codes for CASSAAGYGYTF.

This clonotype was picked up many times. This sequence joins TRBV12-3 or TRBV12-4 and TRBJ2-2; D may be TRBD2 (6 bases). V was clipped by 2 bases and J by 3 bases, with 10 bases between them. The CDR3 extends over 15 amino acids. The DNA of the CDR3 is TGTGCCAGCAGTTTACCGACGGGAGACACCGGGGAGCTGTTTTTT. Its translation is CASSLPTGDTGELFF.